The next 4 T cell receptor beta chains were all read from a single sample in a study of T-cell memory formation after mild COVID-19. MiXCR was run by TCRdb on the 5' RACE reads, yielding one entry per CDR3 protein. This table holds 130,000 to 150,000 distinct CDR3 sequences, roughly 19% found once. Sample: PBMCs or a T cell subset sorted from them (not recorded which). The receptors were gathered from an adult woman who had mild COVID-19 (a few samples of this study predate the infection). Cell type and time point are not known.

This clonotype was seen a handful of times. This sequence joins TRBV4-1 and TRBJ1-1; a possible D gene is TRBD1 (6 bases). Trimming cost V 0 bases and J 3 bases, with 17 bases left between them. This CDR3 has 17 residues. In germline, CDR1 is MGHRA, CDR2 YSYEKL. The CDR3 reads CASSQDLQAGGYTEAFF. CDR3 bases: TGCGCCAGCAGCCAAGACCTCCAAGCGGGGGGCTACACTGAAGCTTTCTTT.

Ten or more counts support this clonotype. The chain is built from TRBV12-3 or TRBV12-4 and TRBJ2-7; possibly TRBD2 for D (6 bases). The V gene lost 6 bases and the J gene lost 7 bases, with 19 bases spanning the gap. CDR3 length: 14 residues. The CDR3 loop reads CASRRDSAALEQYF. The CDR3 DNA reads as TGTGCCAGCAGACGGGACTCCGCTGCTTTGGAGCAGTACTTC.

The V call is TRBV12-3 or TRBV12-4, the J call TRBJ1-5; D is unclear. CDR3 size: 14 residues. With 1 base removed from V and 7 bases from J, the gap between germline ends came to 11 bases. CDR3: CASSLGWVSQPQHF. CDR3 DNA sequence: TGTGCCAGCAGTTTAGGGTGGGTCAGCCAGCCCCAGCATTTT.

The rearrangement links TRBV9 to TRBJ1-5; D not resolved. There are 13 residues in the CDR3. Trimming left V 3 bases short and J 5 bases short, with 9 bases between. Germline assignment: CDR1 SGDLS and CDR2 YYNGEE. CDR3 nucleotide sequence: TGTGCCAGCAGCGAGTCCCCGGATCAGCCCCAGCATTTT. Translating gives CASSESPDQPQHF.